This T cell receptor beta chain was recovered during a study of vaccination effects on CD4 cells after COVID-19. Study information: Samples came 142 and 148 days after COVID-19 diagnosis, before vaccination.

Profiling relied on immunoSEQ multiplex PCR, and the TCRdb table lists in-frame clones only, not all of them. The sample records fewer than 60,000 clones, more than 75% being singletons. This clone was detected only a few times. The antigen is undetermined. Expansion with viral peptide pools was applied to antigen-specific CD4+ T cells by the ViraFEST assay prior to sequencing. Researchers isolated CD4+ T cells once 9 to 11 days of culture had elapsed. SARS-CoV-2 infected the person between March and December 2020, as confirmed by PCR. At days 3 and 7, half of the medium was exchanged for IL-2 medium. Study-level points and caveats: Clones arising from infection and from vaccination showed marked clonal contraction late after vaccination.

Germline assignment: CDR1 KGHDR and CDR2 SFDVKD. The V end was cut by 4 bases, the J end by 4 bases, with 14 bases between. The length of the CDR3 is 15 residues. The rearrangement links TRBV24-1 to TRBJ2-3, with a tentative D call TRBD2 (5 bases). This receptor was taken from a human donor who had a prior SARS-CoV-2 infection. The sample in question was CD4+ T cells from PBMCs cultured with HIV peptides, obtained before COVID-19 vaccination. Subset reported: HIV-1 Nef peptide pool negative control/reference culture. In nucleotides, the CDR3 is TGTGCCACCAGTGAGTTGATGGGGAGTGCAGATACGCAGTATTTT. Translation gives CATSELMGSADTQYF.